This is a list of T cell receptor beta chains from one sample in a study of vaccination and CD4 T cells after COVID-19. TCRdb reprocessed the PCR reads via MiXCR and lists one record per CDR3 protein. The sample carries roughly 17,000 distinct CDR3 sequences, about 55% recorded once. For these receptors, no antigen is known. Input material: CD4+ T cells from blood, cultured in vitro. Receptors originate from a human donor who had recovered from COVID-19. Each CDR3 is given with its conserved first and last residue. Fields, in order: J gene, D gene, clone size, V gene, CDR3 protein, CDR3 DNA. D genes are given only for firm matches. Clone size appears in some rows only: once, few, many, or a class for an expanded clone.

J: TRBJ1-1
D: -
size: -
V: TRBV27
CDR3: CASKPVRNTEAFF
DNA: TGTGCCAGCAAGCCCGTCCGAAACACTGAAGCTTTCTTT

J: TRBJ1-4
D: TRBD1
size: -
V: TRBV7-2
CDR3: CASSLVAGQGAEKLFF
DNA: TGTGCCAGCAGCTTAGTCGCTGGACAGGGGGCAGAAAAACTGTTTTTT

J: TRBJ1-5
D: -
size: few
V: TRBV7-2
CDR3: CASSLQGGAHQPQHF
DNA: TGTGCCAGCAGCTTGCAGGGAGGGGCACATCAGCCCCAGCATTTT

J: TRBJ2-3
D: TRBD2
size: -
V: TRBV6-2/TRBV6-3
CDR3: CASSPSGSGGRTQYF
DNA: TGTGCCAGCAGCCCCTCGGGGAGCGGGGGGCGGACGCAGTATTTT

J: TRBJ1-5
D: TRBD1
size: -
V: TRBV18
CDR3: CASSPATGRDQPQHF
DNA: TGTGCCAGCTCACCTGCGACAGGGAGGGATCAGCCCCAGCATTTT

J: TRBJ2-3
D: TRBD1
size: -
V: TRBV27
CDR3: CASSFMGQGADTQYF
DNA: TGTGCCAGCAGTTTTATGGGACAGGGGGCTGATACGCAGTATTTT

J: TRBJ1-1
D: TRBD1
size: -
V: TRBV20-1
CDR3: CSARGARGQTEAFF
DNA: TGCAGTGCTAGGGGCGCGAGGGGGCAAACTGAAGCTTTCTTT

J: TRBJ1-1
D: -
size: -
V: TRBV27
CDR3: CASSSTRGAEAFF
DNA: TGTGCCAGCAGTTCCACGAGGGGCGCTGAAGCTTTCTTT

J: TRBJ2-7
D: TRBD2
size: -
V: TRBV2
CDR3: CASSELAEIYEQYF
DNA: TGTGCCAGCAGTGAACTAGCGGAGATATACGAGCAGTACTTC

J: TRBJ1-1
D: -
size: -
V: TRBV28
CDR3: CAISDKNTEAFF
DNA: TGTGCCATCTCGGACAAGAACACTGAAGCTTTCTTT

J: TRBJ2-7
D: -
size: -
V: TRBV20-1
CDR3: CSAITSTGTSYEQYF
DNA: TGCAGTGCTATAACCTCGACAGGTACCTCCTACGAGCAGTACTTC

J: TRBJ1-1
D: -
size: -
V: TRBV11-3
CDR3: CASSEAGALNTEAFF
DNA: TGTGCCAGCAGCGAAGCGGGGGCCCTGAACACTGAAGCTTTCTTT

J: TRBJ1-4
D: -
size: -
V: TRBV7-9
CDR3: CASSYRVGTNEKLFF
DNA: TGTGCCAGCAGCTACAGGGTTGGAACTAATGAAAAACTGTTTTTT

J: TRBJ2-3
D: -
size: -
V: TRBV20-1
CDR3: CSGGASRTDTQYF
DNA: TGCAGTGGCGGGGCCAGTCGGACAGATACGCAGTATTTT

J: TRBJ1-1
D: -
size: -
V: TRBV2
CDR3: CASSLQGKVAEAFF
DNA: TGTGCCAGCAGTCTTCAGGGGAAGGTGGCTGAAGCTTTCTTT

J: TRBJ1-1
D: -
size: -
V: TRBV6-1
CDR3: CASTQSLPRRGHFNTEAFF
DNA: TGTGCCAGCACCCAAAGCCTGCCTCGCCGGGGCCATTTTAACACTGAAGCTTTCTTT